This TCR beta chain stems from a study of T cells after yellow fever vaccination. Findings and caveats of the study: Booster sampling recovered most clones from primary vaccination (approximately 96% CD4, around 90% CD8). A weaker secondary response peaked on day 5, the primary on day 15.

MiXCR was run by TCRdb on the 5' RACE reads, yielding one entry per CDR3 protein. The profile shows approximately 160,000 distinct CDR3 sequences, 5.5% to 8% of them singletons. In this sample, this clonotype turned up a few times. Its matching antigen is unknown. The CDR3 covers 13 residues. Trimming cost V 10 bases and J 0 bases, with 12 bases left between them. Per germline, CDR1 ENHRY and CDR2 SYGVKD. The chain uses TRBV10-3 and TRBJ1-1; no firm D call. This receptor was identified in a young man who received the YFV17D yellow fever vaccine. The sequencing used CD4+ T cells sorted from PBMCs, collected on the day of the first yellow fever vaccination. CDR3 loop: CATKAPLNTEAFF. In DNA, the CDR3 is TGTGCCACCAAGGCCCCTCTGAACACTGAAGCTTTCTTT.